A selection of T cell receptor beta chains follows, all from one sample in a study of cytomegalovirus exposure and HLA in healthy donors. Profiling relied on immunoSEQ multiplex PCR, and the TCRdb table lists in-frame clones only, not all of them. The repertoire includes over 80,000 clones, about four fifths of them detected once, and 3% to 4% sits in the top ten. Sequencing input: PBMCs. Receptors were obtained from a man aged 45-60 years in good health and CMV-seronegative. Each CDR3 is given with its conserved first and last residue. The D gene is left open where the match is weak. Rows may omit the clone size; those that give it use once, few, many or a size class.

TRBV11-2,TRBD2,.,TRBJ2-7,TGTGCCAGCACCGTAGCGGGCGCTTCCTACGAGCAGTACTTC,CASTVAGASYEQYF
TRBV7-6,TRBD2,few,TRBJ2-3,TGTGCCAGCAGCTTAGCATCGGCTAGCGGGGGGAGCACAGATACGCAGTATTTT,CASSLASASGGSTDTQYF
TRBV28,TRBD1,once,TRBJ2-7,TGTGCCAGCAGTTGGACAGGGGGCTCTGTCGAGCAGTACTTC,CASSWTGGSVEQYF
TRBV7-3,TRBD1,.,TRBJ1-1,TGTGCCAGCAGCCCTACAGGGGGTCGCAACACTGAAGCTTTCTTT,CASSPTGGRNTEAFF
TRBV6-1,TRBD1,.,TRBJ1-3,TGTGCCAGCGGTGAGATGACAGGGTCTGGAAACACCATATATTTT,CASGEMTGSGNTIYF
TRBV27,TRBD1,.,TRBJ1-5,TGTGCCAGCGGCGAAGGGGGCTACAATCAGCCCCAGCATTTT,CASGEGGYNQPQHF
TRBV27,.,.,TRBJ2-1,TGTGCCAGCAGCTTGAGGCAGAGCTCCTACAATGAGCAGTTCTTC,CASSLRQSSYNEQFF
TRBV2,.,once,TRBJ1-6,TGTGCCAGCAGGGGGCTGAATTCACCCCTCCACTTT,CASRGLNSPLHF
TRBV5-1,.,.,TRBJ1-5,TGCGCCAGCAGCTTGGGGCAGTATGGCAATCAGCCCCAGCATTTT,CASSLGQYGNQPQHF
TRBV15,.,.,TRBJ1-3,TGTGCCACCAGCAGAACTTCTGGAAACACCATATATTTT,CATSRTSGNTIYF
TRBV15,.,.,TRBJ2-4,TGTGCCACCAGCAAGATCCGGGGAAGGGAGGCGGACAAAAACATTCAGTACTTC,CATSKIRGREADKNIQYF
TRBV4-1,TRBD1,few,TRBJ1-1,TGCGCCAGCAGCCAACAATTGACAGGGGGTTATACTGAAGCTTTCTTT,CASSQQLTGGYTEAFF
TRBV7-9,.,.,TRBJ2-2,TGTGCCAGCATCCAACTGAGGGGCAGGGGAAACACCGGGGAGCTGTTTTTT,CASIQLRGRGNTGELFF
TRBV21-1,.,.,TRBJ1-5,TGTGCCAGCAGCTACAGACAGGGGAAGGTTCAGCCCCAGCATTTT,CASSYRQGKVQPQHF
TRBV5-1,.,.,TRBJ2-7,TGCGCCAGCAGCTTGGGTGGCCTTGAACAGTACGAGCAGTACTTC,CASSLGGLEQYEQYF
TRBV6-5,.,once,TRBJ2-2,TGTGCCAGCAGACCCACCTATCCCATGACCGGGGAGCTGTTTTTT,CASRPTYPMTGELFF
TRBV5-1,.,.,TRBJ2-5,TGCGCCAGCAGCTTGGACAGGGTGCAAGAGACCCAGTACTTC,CASSLDRVQETQYF
TRBV7-3,.,.,TRBJ2-3,TGTGCCAGCAGCGCCGGGACTTCGGGAGTAGGGTATTTT,CASSAGTSGVGYF
TRBV5-1,.,.,TRBJ2-5,TGCGCCAGCAGCTTGGACCCGGACAGTCCACGAGAGCAGTACTTC,CASSLDPDSPREQYF
TRBV28,TRBD2,.,TRBJ2-7,TGTGCCAGCAGCGCCCCCGGACTAGCGGGACGCTACGAGCAGTACTTC,CASSAPGLAGRYEQYF
TRBV19,TRBD1,.,TRBJ2-1,TGTGCCAGTAGTATAGGACAGGGGGTCGGGGAGCAGTTCTTC,CASSIGQGVGEQFF
TRBV5-1,.,.,TRBJ1-1,TGCGCCAGCAGCTTGGAGTACAGAAACACTGAAGCTTTCTTT,CASSLEYRNTEAFF
TRBV15,TRBD2,.,TRBJ2-3,TGTGCCACCAGGAGGGCGGGAGTGAAAGATACGCAGTATTTT,CATRRAGVKDTQYF
TRBV29-1,TRBD1,.,TRBJ2-7,TGCAGCGCTCGAGGCGGACAGGGTACCTACGAGCAGTACTTC,CSARGGQGTYEQYF
TRBV19,.,.,TRBJ2-1,TGTGCCAGTAGTATAGGGTCGGCGGGATTTTCCTACAATGAGCAGTTCTTC,CASSIGSAGFSYNEQFF
TRBV5-1,.,.,TRBJ2-5,TGCGCCAGCAGCTTGGGGCAGCAAGAGACCCAGTACTTC,CASSLGQQETQYF
TRBV5-1,.,.,TRBJ2-1,TGCGCCAGCAGCTTAACAGGGCCCCTCTACAATGAGCAGTTCTTC,CASSLTGPLYNEQFF
TRBV28,.,.,TRBJ2-1,TGTGCCAGTGGCAAGCAGTTCTTC,CASGKQFF
TRBV28,TRBD2,.,TRBJ2-2,TGTGCCAGCAGTTCTTATAGCGGGAGGGCCCCCGGGGAGCTGTTTTTT,CASSSYSGRAPGELFF
TRBV5-1,.,few,TRBJ2-3,TGCGCCAGCAGTTCCAACCCCAGGGGAAGCACAGATACGCAGTATTTT,CASSSNPRGSTDTQYF